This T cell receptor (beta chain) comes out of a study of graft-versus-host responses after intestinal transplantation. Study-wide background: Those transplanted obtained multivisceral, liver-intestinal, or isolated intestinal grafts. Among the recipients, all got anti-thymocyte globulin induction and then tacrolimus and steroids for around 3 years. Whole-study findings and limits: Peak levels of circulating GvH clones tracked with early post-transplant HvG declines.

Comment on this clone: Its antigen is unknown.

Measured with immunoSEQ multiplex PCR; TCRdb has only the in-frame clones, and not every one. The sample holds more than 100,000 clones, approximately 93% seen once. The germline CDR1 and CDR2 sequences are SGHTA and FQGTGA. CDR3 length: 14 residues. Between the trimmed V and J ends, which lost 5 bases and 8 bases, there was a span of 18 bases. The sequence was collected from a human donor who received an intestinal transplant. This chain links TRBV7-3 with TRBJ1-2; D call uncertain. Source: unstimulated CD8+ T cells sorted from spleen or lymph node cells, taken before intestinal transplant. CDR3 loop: CASSPTPGGNGYTF. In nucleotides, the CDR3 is TGTGCCAGCAGCCCCACACCGGGAGGGAACGGCTACACCTTC.